The rows below give T cell receptor beta chains drawn from one sample of a study of T cells expressing NK-cell markers. TCRdb re-called the 5' RACE reads, yielding one record per CDR3 amino acid sequence without DNA. The listing contains a few hundred thousand distinct CDR3 sequences. Input material: blood T cells: a sorted CD56 or NKG2C T cell subset, CD4+ or CD8+ T cells, or bulk PBMC T cells (not recorded which). Every receptor here comes from a man aged 18-75 years in good health. Each CDR3 is given with its conserved first and last residue.

J | V | CDR3
TRBJ2-3 | TRBV18 | CASSPLDQHTDTQYF
TRBJ2-5 | TRBV10-3 | CAISERQQETQYF
TRBJ2-2 | TRBV20-1 | CSARTGLYTGELFF
TRBJ1-6 | TRBV28 | CASSPGGGRLAPLHF
TRBJ1-2 | TRBV9 | CASSVYRVRDGYTF
TRBJ2-1 | TRBV6-1 | CASRGAGGSYNEQFF
TRBJ2-3 | TRBV5-1 | CASSSEGQGSDTQYF
TRBJ2-7 | TRBV6-5 | CASKKGHEQYF
TRBJ2-7 | TRBV11-2 | CASSLGSGLSNYEQYF
TRBJ1-5 | TRBV12-3/TRBV12-4 | CASSPDRPNQPQHF
TRBJ2-7 | TRBV21-1 | CASSKILVSTYEQYF
TRBJ1-4 | TRBV7-9 | CASSLRGTSTNEKLFF
TRBJ2-3 | TRBV29-1 | CSVRTDLTSTDTQYF
TRBJ1-2 | TRBV14 | CASSRLGQTLYGYTF
TRBJ2-1 | TRBV7-7 | CASSPGRGRVNEQFF
TRBJ2-7 | TRBV19 | CASTIKGGPYEQYF
TRBJ1-3 | TRBV4-1 | CASSQEMGGRATGNTIYF
TRBJ1-2 | TRBV29-1 | CSVAPDTAYGYTF
TRBJ2-7 | TRBV27 | CASTPRGGNYEQYF
TRBJ2-6 | TRBV27 | CASSRQGTRKYSGANVLTF
TRBJ1-2 | TRBV5-5 | CASSQTGRYNYGYTF
TRBJ1-4 | TRBV12-3/TRBV12-4 | CASSSPGQLNEKLFF
TRBJ2-1 | TRBV7-6 | CASSKKVAGGGNEQFF
TRBJ2-6 | TRBV19 | CASTSLYGGANVLTF
TRBJ2-5 | TRBV7-9 | CASSLTGKAAQYF
TRBJ2-7 | TRBV19 | CASSIGHRLYEQYF
TRBJ2-2 | TRBV7-9 | CASRLSGGSSGELFF
TRBJ1-3 | TRBV9 | CASSVTSQNPGNTIYF
TRBJ2-5 | TRBV11-2 | CASSPGLAGGLLQETQYF
TRBJ2-7 | TRBV7-9 | CASSLVPGQDYQYF
TRBJ1-4 | TRBV11-1 | CASSPRGVNEKLFF
TRBJ2-3 | TRBV2 | CASRKCFVILNVTQYF